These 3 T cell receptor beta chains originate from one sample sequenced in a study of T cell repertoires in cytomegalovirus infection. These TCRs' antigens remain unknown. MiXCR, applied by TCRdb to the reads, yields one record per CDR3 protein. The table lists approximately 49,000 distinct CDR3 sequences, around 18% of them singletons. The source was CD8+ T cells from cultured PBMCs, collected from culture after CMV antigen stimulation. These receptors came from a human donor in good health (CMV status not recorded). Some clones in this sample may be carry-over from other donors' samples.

CDR3 in DNA: TGTGCCAGCAGCCCTCTCGCGGAGAGGTTAGCTGGCTACACCTTC. Residues: CASSPLAERLAGYTF. J is TRBJ1-2 and V is TRBV7-6; D is undetermined. Germline CDR1 is SGHVS and CDR2 is FNYEAQ. V lost 5 bases and J lost 7, with 20 bases in between. This CDR3 contains 15 residues.

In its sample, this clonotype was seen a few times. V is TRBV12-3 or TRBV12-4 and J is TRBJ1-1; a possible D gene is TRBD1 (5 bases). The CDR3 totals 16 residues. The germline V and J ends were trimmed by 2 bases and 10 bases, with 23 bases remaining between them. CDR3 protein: CASSLSSRAGPRGAFF. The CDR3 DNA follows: TGTGCCAGCAGTTTAAGTTCTAGGGCAGGGCCGAGGGGAGCTTTCTTT.

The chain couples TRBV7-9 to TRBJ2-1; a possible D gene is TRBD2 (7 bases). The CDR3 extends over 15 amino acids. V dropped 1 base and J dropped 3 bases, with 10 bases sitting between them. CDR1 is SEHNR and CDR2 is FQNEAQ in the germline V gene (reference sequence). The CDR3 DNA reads TGTGCCAGCAGCTTAGTAAGGGGGGGCTACAATGAGCAGTTCTTC. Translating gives CASSLVRGGYNEQFF.